This is a list of T cell receptor beta chains from one sample in a study of T cells after yellow fever vaccination. TCRdb re-called the 5' RACE reads with MiXCR, one entry per CDR3 protein. The data show some 120,000 distinct CDR3 sequences, with more than 7.5% seen just once and 30% to 50% held by the top ten. This specimen was CD8+ T cells sorted from PBMCs, taken on the day of the yellow fever booster vaccination. These TCRs come from a man in his late teens or twenties who received the YFV17D yellow fever vaccine. CDR3s include the opening cysteine and the closing phenylalanine or tryptophan. Fields, in order: V gene, D gene, clone size, J gene, CDR3 DNA, CDR3 protein. A D gene is named only where the DNA matches it firmly. A clone size is listed for some rows: how often the clone was seen (once, few, many), or a class if it is expanded.

>TRBV28|-|few|TRBJ2-7
TGTGCCAGCAGTGTATTACAGGGTAACGAGCAGTACTTC
CASSVLQGNEQYF
>TRBV4-3|TRBD1|-|TRBJ1-6
TGCGCCAGCAGCCAGAGGGGACAGGGACATAATTCACCCCTCCACTTT
CASSQRGQGHNSPLHF
>TRBV12-3/TRBV12-4|TRBD1|-|TRBJ1-6
TGTGCCAGCAGTGACAGGGTTCTGACACCCCTCCACTTT
CASSDRVLTPLHF
>TRBV6-5|TRBD2|-|TRBJ2-3
TGTGCCAGCAGTTCGATAGCGGGGGGCACAGATACGCAGTATTTT
CASSSIAGGTDTQYF
>TRBV6-2/TRBV6-3|-|few|TRBJ2-6
TGTGCCAGCAGTCTCAGGGCCTCTGGGGCCAACGTCCTGACTTTC
CASSLRASGANVLTF
>TRBV12-3/TRBV12-4|-|-|TRBJ1-1
TGTGCCAGCAGGAAAAAAATGAACACTTTAGCTTTCTTT
CASRKKMNTLAFF
>TRBV4-1|TRBD1|many|TRBJ1-6
TGCGCCAGCAGCCAGACAGGGCCCCGCAATTCACCCCTCCACTTT
CASSQTGPRNSPLHF
>TRBV13|-|few|TRBJ2-7
TGTGCCAGCAGCTTTCCCTTGAGGGAGCAGTACTTC
CASSFPLREQYF
>TRBV7-9|-|few|TRBJ1-5
TGTGCCAGCAGCACTACGAGACTGGACAGTTTTAGCAATCAGCCCCAGCATTTT
CASSTTRLDSFSNQPQHF
>TRBV7-3|-|-|TRBJ2-6
TGTGCCAGCAGCTCGCCGGGCTCTGGGGCCAACGTCCTGACTTTC
CASSSPGSGANVLTF
>TRBV4-2|TRBD2|-|TRBJ2-1
TGTGCCAGCAGCCAAGAAGGTTCGACTAGCGGGCCCTCTGGGAATGAGCAGTTCTTC
CASSQEGSTSGPSGNEQFF